The 22 T cell receptor beta chains given below trace back to one sample, sequenced in a study of neurological immune-mediated disorders. TCRdb reprocessed the 5' RACE reads via MiXCR and lists one record per CDR3 protein. The sample has tens of thousands of distinct CDR3 sequences, 4.5% seen once; the top ten hold around 6%. The sequencing input was PBMCs. These receptors came from a woman aged 55-69 years with multiple sclerosis.

At least ten counts were recorded for this clonotype. The chain recombines TRBV28 with TRBJ1-2; unclear D gene. This CDR3 has 13 amino acids. V lost 7 bases and J 3 bases, leaving 12 bases between the germline ends. Germline values: CDR1 MDHEN, CDR2 SYDVKM. The CDR3 here is CASIAGNHYGYTF. The CDR3 DNA follows: TGTGCCAGCATTGCGGGGAACCACTATGGCTACACCTTC.

This clonotype was recorded at least ten times. The chain carries TRBV20-1 and TRBJ2-1; D possibly corresponds to TRBD2 (5 bases). The CDR3 runs 15 residues. Trimming took 4 bases from V and 0 from J, leaving 13 bases between them. Germline CDR1 DFQATT, CDR2 SNEGSKA (reference sequence). CDR3 in amino acids: CSAMKLGSSYNEQFF. The CDR3 region has the DNA TGCAGTGCTATGAAATTGGGGAGCTCCTACAATGAGCAGTTCTTC.

A few counts support this clonotype. This chain uses TRBV20-1 with TRBJ1-5; perhaps TRBD1 as D (5 bases). V shed 4 bases and J shed 3 bases, with 16 bases lying between them. Germline V gene lookup returns CDR1 DFQATT and CDR2 SNEGSKA (reference sequence). The CDR3 has 15 residues. CDR3 coding DNA: TGCAGTGCTAAGAGTGGGGAGGGGATCAATCAGCCCCAGCATTTT. It yields the protein CSAKSGEGINQPQHF.

This clonotype was seen ten or more times. This sequence joins TRBV10-1 and TRBJ2-3; D is unclear. Trimming removed 6 bases from V and 2 bases from J, with 9 bases in between. CDR1 WNHNN and CDR2 SYGVQD come from the germline V gene (reference sequence). This CDR3 region has 13 residues. The CDR3 loop reads CASSSPDTDTQYF. The CDR3 region has the DNA TGCGCCAGCAGCTCCCCCGACACAGATACGCAGTATTTT.

This clonotype was picked up many times. V gene TRBV7-2 combines with J gene TRBJ2-5, with 7 bases aligning to TRBD1. V gave up 0 bases and J gave up 8 bases; unmatched junction bases: 9. The germline gives CDR1 SGHTA, CDR2 FQGNSA. The CDR3 is 15 amino acids. The DNA of the CDR3 is TGTGCCAGCAGCTTAGCCCTATACAGGGGTGGCACCCAGTACTTC. Its protein is CASSLALYRGGTQYF.

The table lists this clonotype with many counts. The gene calls are TRBV7-2 and TRBJ1-1, with a possible D match to TRBD1 (5 bases). The germline gives CDR1 SGHTA, CDR2 FQGNSA. The CDR3 consists of 15 residues. V was pared by 1 base and J by 4 bases, with 13 bases between. The CDR3 sequence is CASSLGWRGSTEAFF. CDR3 sequence (DNA): TGTGCCAGCAGCTTAGGGTGGCGGGGGTCCACTGAAGCTTTCTTT.

This clonotype was counted ten times or more. This chain joins TRBV9 and TRBJ2-7; no firm D call. The germline V and J ends were trimmed by 4 bases and 2 bases, with 13 bases remaining between them. The CDR3 is made up of 14 amino acids. Germline assignment: CDR1 SGDLS and CDR2 YYNGEE. CDR3 sequence (DNA): TGTGCCAGCAGCCCGAGCGCTCACCCCTACGAGCAGTACTTC. As protein: CASSPSAHPYEQYF.

In this sample, this clonotype turned up many times. This chain joins TRBV5-1 and TRBJ1-1; unclear D gene. Trimming took 0 bases from V and 6 from J, leaving 15 bases between them. CDR1 is SGHRS, CDR2 YFSETQ, per germline. CDR3 length: 15 residues. The CDR3 spells CASSLERWGNPEAFF. The CDR3 coding sequence is TGCGCCAGCAGCTTGGAAAGGTGGGGTAACCCTGAAGCTTTCTTT.

This clonotype was counted at least ten times. V and J are TRBV10-3 and TRBJ2-4, with D hard to call. The V gene lost 4 bases and the J gene lost 6 bases, with 10 bases spanning the gap. The CDR3 sequence is 13 residues long. The V gene's germline CDR1 is ENHRY and CDR2 SYGVKD. The DNA of the CDR3 is TGTGCCATCAGTGCGGCCAGGTCAAACATTCAGTACTTC. This encodes CAISAARSNIQYF.

This clonotype has a count of ten or more. V gene TRBV4-2 combines with J gene TRBJ1-1; no firm D call. V was shortened by 1 base and J by 3 bases, with 3 bases between the two germline ends. The CDR3 has 12 amino acids. The germline V gene has CDR1 LGHNA and CDR2 YNFKEQ. The CDR3 DNA reads TGTGCCAGCAGCCAAGTTTACACTGAAGCTTTCTTT. Amino acids: CASSQVYTEAFF.

There are a few counts of this clonotype. This chain joins TRBV5-5 and TRBJ1-1; D not certain. Germline-derived CDR1 and CDR2 are SGHKS and YYEKEE (reference sequence). This CDR3 is 14 amino acids long. V was trimmed by 4 bases and J by 6 bases, leaving 16 bases between them. The CDR3 here is CASSPIRGQAEAFF. CDR3 bases: TGTGCCAGCAGCCCCATTCGGGGTCAGGCTGAAGCTTTCTTT.

This clonotype was seen many times. The chain recombines TRBV29-1 with TRBJ1-2, with unresolved D. V dropped 2 bases and J dropped 2 bases, with 6 bases sitting between them. Germline loops: CDR1 SQVTM, CDR2 ANQGSEA. The CDR3 has 12 amino acids. The CDR3 here is CSVEWSNYGYTF. The CDR3 DNA is TGCAGCGTTGAATGGAGCAACTATGGCTACACCTTC.

In this sample, this clonotype turned up many times. The chain combines TRBV7-2 with TRBJ2-7; TRBD2 matches 7 bases. There are 14 residues in the CDR3. Germline loops: CDR1 SGHTA, CDR2 FQGNSA. V dropped 6 bases and J dropped 4; count of bases not matched to a gene: 9. The CDR3 DNA reads TGTGCCAGCAGTCTTCAACCCGGGGGGTACGAGCAGTACTTC. This encodes CASSLQPGGYEQYF.

This clonotype was picked up many times. The CDR3 sequence: CASSQDGTSTYNEQFF. The DNA for the CDR3 is TGCGCCAGCAGCCAAGATGGGACTAGCACCTACAATGAGCAGTTCTTC. The J gene is TRBJ2-1, the V gene TRBV4-3; 9 nucleotides align to TRBD2. CDR1 is LGHNA and CDR2 is YSLEER in the germline V gene. V shed 0 bases and J 2 bases; nucleotides not matched to a gene: 2. The CDR3 totals 16 residues.

This clonotype is a singleton in its sample. A read error may be the cause here, since a much bigger clone is one base away. This chain links TRBV12-3 or TRBV12-4 with TRBJ2-7; either TRBD1 or TRBD2 may supply D (6 bases each). The CDR3 length is 12 residues. V lost 7 bases and J 9 bases, leaving 16 bases between the germline ends. CDR3 sequence reads: CASTQEGDMQYF. The DNA of the CDR3 is TGTGCCAGCACCCAGGAGGGGGACATGCAGTACTTC.

This clonotype was picked up many times. V usage is TRBV13 and J usage is TRBJ2-4; no definite D call. V dropped 1 base and J dropped 2 bases, with 0 bases sitting between them. The CDR3 has 12 amino acids. Germline V lookup: CDR1 PRHDT, CDR2 FYEKMQ (reference sequence). The CDR3 coding sequence is TGTGCCAGCAGCTTAGCCAAAAACATTCAGTACTTC. Translation: CASSLAKNIQYF.

In this sample, this clonotype turned up many times. This rearrangement joins TRBV6-6 to TRBJ2-5; D tentatively fits TRBD1 or TRBD2 (6 bases each). Trimming stripped 5 bases from V and 0 bases from J, with 16 bases between. The CDR3 covers 16 residues. Germline lookup yields CDR1 MNHNY and CDR2 SVGAGI (reference sequence). This CDR3 reads CASSPRRDMYQETQYF. CDR3 nucleotide sequence: TGTGCCAGCAGTCCTCGGCGGGACATGTACCAAGAGACCCAGTACTTC.

This clonotype came up many times. The V call is TRBV12-3 or TRBV12-4, the J call TRBJ1-1; 7 bases map to TRBD1. The CDR3 sequence is 15 residues long. V was pared by 6 bases and J by 4 bases, with 11 bases of the junction left unmatched. CDR3 sequence reads: CASSPLTGVGTEAFF. As DNA, the CDR3 is TGTGCCAGCAGCCCCCTCACAGGGGTAGGCACTGAAGCTTTCTTT.

The table lists this clonotype with many counts. The chain couples TRBV9 to TRBJ1-4; possible D gene TRBD1, 6 bases. V was clipped by 7 bases and J by 7 bases, with 17 bases between them. The CDR3 extends over 14 amino acids. The germline CDR1 and CDR2 sequences are SGDLS and YYNGEE. The DNA for the CDR3 is TGTGCCAGCGGACCAGGGGTGTGGGGTGAAAAACTGTTTTTT. This codes for CASGPGVWGEKLFF.

This clonotype was observed many times. The chain has TRBV5-1 and TRBJ2-2, with no clear D. Trimming cost V 1 base and J 6 bases, with 4 bases left between them. Germline-derived CDR1 and CDR2 are SGHRS and YFSETQ. The CDR3 extends over 12 amino acids. CDR3 sequence (DNA): TGCGCCAGCAGCTTGAGCGCCGGGGAGCTGTTTTTT. Its translation: CASSLSAGELFF.

This clonotype was recorded many times. The chain links TRBV20-1 to TRBJ1-1, with D perhaps matching TRBD1 (6 bases). The CDR3 sequence is 13 residues long. V lost 4 bases to trimming and J lost 1 base, with 10 bases between them. CDR1 is DFQATT, CDR2 SNEGSKA, per germline (reference sequence). DNA for the CDR3: TGCAGTGCTACCCAGGGGCGGAACACTGAAGCTTTCTTT. It codes for CSATQGRNTEAFF.

This clonotype was counted at least ten times. The chain uses TRBV5-6 and TRBJ2-1; D uncertain. Trimming shortened V by 5 bases and J by 2 bases, and 8 bases separated the two germline ends. Germline CDR1 reads SGHDT; CDR2 reads YYEEEE. The CDR3 contains 13 residues. The CDR3 here is CASSTFTYNEQFF. In nucleotides, the CDR3 is TGTGCCAGCAGTACATTTACCTACAATGAGCAGTTCTTC.